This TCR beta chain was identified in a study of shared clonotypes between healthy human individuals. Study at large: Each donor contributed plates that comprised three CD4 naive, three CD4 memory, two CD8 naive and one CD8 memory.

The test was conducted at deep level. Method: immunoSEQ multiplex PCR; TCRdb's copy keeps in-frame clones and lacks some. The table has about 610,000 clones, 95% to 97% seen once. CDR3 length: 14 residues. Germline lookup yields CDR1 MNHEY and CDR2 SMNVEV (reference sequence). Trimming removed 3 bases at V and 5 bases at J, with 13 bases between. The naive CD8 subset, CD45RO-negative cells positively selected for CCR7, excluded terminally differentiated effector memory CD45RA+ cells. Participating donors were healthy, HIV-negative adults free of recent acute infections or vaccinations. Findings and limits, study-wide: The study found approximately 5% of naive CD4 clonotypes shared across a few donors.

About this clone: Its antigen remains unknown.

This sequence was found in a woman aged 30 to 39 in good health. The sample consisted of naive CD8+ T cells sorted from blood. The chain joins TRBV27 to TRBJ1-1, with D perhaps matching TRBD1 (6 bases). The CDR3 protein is CASSFSGGLTEAFF. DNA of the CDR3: TGTGCCAGCAGTTTTAGCGGGGGCTTAACTGAAGCTTTCTTT.